This is a list of T cell receptor beta chains from one sample in a study of cytotoxic CD8 clonotypes in ibrutinib-treated CLL. Sequencing was performed with immunoSEQ multiplex PCR; in TCRdb, only in-frame clones are kept and a portion is missing. Of more than 110,000 clones in the sample, approximately 89% were seen once. The sequencing used PBMCs, collected after 12 months of ibrutinib treatment. Receptor source: a human donor with chronic lymphocytic leukemia. Both conserved end residues are part of each CDR3. The size entry is marked missing in some rows and otherwise reads once, few, many or a size class.

v_gene: TRBV9; abundance: -; j_gene: TRBJ2-1; CDR3aa: CASSVAVMSGLAYNEQFF
v_gene: TRBV14; abundance: -; j_gene: TRBJ2-6; CDR3aa: CASRRTGGITGANVLTF
v_gene: TRBV9; abundance: -; j_gene: TRBJ2-1; CDR3aa: CASSSTRQNEQFF
v_gene: TRBV11-2; abundance: -; j_gene: TRBJ2-7; CDR3aa: CASSFQTSSYEQYF
v_gene: TRBV5-5; abundance: -; j_gene: TRBJ1-1; CDR3aa: CASRGQATLFF
v_gene: TRBV9; abundance: -; j_gene: TRBJ2-5; CDR3aa: CASSVGDRGTQYF
v_gene: TRBV2; abundance: -; j_gene: TRBJ1-2; CDR3aa: CASSGQGAGGYTF
v_gene: TRBV30; abundance: -; j_gene: TRBJ1-6; CDR3aa: CAWSGYQGASYNSPLHF
v_gene: TRBV5-1; abundance: -; j_gene: TRBJ2-2; CDR3aa: CASSLATGPNTGELFF
v_gene: TRBV5-1; abundance: -; j_gene: TRBJ2-1; CDR3aa: CASSWKGNEQFF
v_gene: TRBV6-5; abundance: -; j_gene: TRBJ1-5; CDR3aa: CAHKSDRNQPQHF
v_gene: TRBV18; abundance: -; j_gene: TRBJ1-1; CDR3aa: CASSPYEAFF
v_gene: TRBV19; abundance: -; j_gene: TRBJ2-6; CDR3aa: CASKKGRDGSGANVLTF
v_gene: TRBV5-1; abundance: -; j_gene: TRBJ1-1; CDR3aa: CASSLGQAEAFF
v_gene: TRBV5-4; abundance: -; j_gene: TRBJ2-1; CDR3aa: CASSWTSGYNEQFF
v_gene: TRBV25-1; abundance: -; j_gene: TRBJ2-1; CDR3aa: CASSPPIGRGSYNEQFF
v_gene: TRBV11-3; abundance: few; j_gene: TRBJ2-1; CDR3aa: CASSLSEGGEQFF
v_gene: TRBV14; abundance: -; j_gene: TRBJ2-7; CDR3aa: CASSQESRGPEFSYEQYF
v_gene: TRBV7-3; abundance: -; j_gene: TRBJ2-7; CDR3aa: CASSLTSGSYEQYF
v_gene: TRBV7-8; abundance: -; j_gene: TRBJ1-3; CDR3aa: CASSFTGVDTIYF
v_gene: TRBV5-1; abundance: -; j_gene: TRBJ2-2; CDR3aa: CASSLEAGKTGELFF
v_gene: TRBV2; abundance: -; j_gene: TRBJ1-1; CDR3aa: CASRGTGEDTEAFF
v_gene: TRBV14; abundance: -; j_gene: TRBJ2-7; CDR3aa: CASSRITGLQEQYF